Listed below are T cell receptor beta chains from one sample, sequenced in a study of chemoradiotherapy in HPV16-positive cancers. Sequencing was performed with immunoSEQ multiplex PCR; in TCRdb, only in-frame clones are kept and a portion is missing. Here the sample spans several thousand clones, approximately 80% being singletons. The sequencing used tumor tissue, collected from a patient who underwent chemoradiotherapy. All receptors derive from a human donor with HPV-associated anogenital cancer. CDR3s include the opening cysteine and the closing phenylalanine or tryptophan. Each record gives: clone size, V gene, D gene, J gene, CDR3 protein, CDR3 DNA. A D gene is named only where the DNA matches it firmly. For some rows the clone size is stated as once, few or many, or as a class when expanded; others skip it.

size: -; V: TRBV6-1; D: TRBD1; J: TRBJ1-1; CDR3: CASSEDRGLSTEAFF; DNA: TGTGCCAGCAGTGAGGACAGGGGGCTGAGTACTGAAGCTTTCTTT
size: once; V: TRBV7-6; D: -; J: TRBJ2-5; CDR3: CASSPQGETQYF; DNA: TGTGCCAGCAGCCCCCAGGGAGAGACCCAGTACTTC
size: -; V: TRBV5-4; D: TRBD1; J: TRBJ1-2; CDR3: CASSRGTGGYYGYTF; DNA: TGTGCCAGCAGCCGCGGGACAGGGGGCTACTATGGCTACACCTTC
size: few; V: TRBV5-1; D: -; J: TRBJ1-6; CDR3: CASSLSGSSYNSPLHF; DNA: TGCGCCAGCAGCTTATCAGGTAGCTCCTATAATTCACCCCTCCACTTT
size: -; V: TRBV7-9; D: TRBD1; J: TRBJ2-7; CDR3: CASRIDEGANLSYEQYF; DNA: TGTGCCAGCAGAATTGACGAGGGGGCAAACCTTTCCTACGAGCAGTACTTC
size: -; V: TRBV25-1; D: -; J: TRBJ1-2; CDR3: CASSGYPGANYGYTF; DNA: TGTGCCAGCAGTGGTTATCCGGGGGCTAACTATGGCTACACCTTC
size: once; V: TRBV28; D: TRBD2; J: TRBJ2-1; CDR3: CASSFPAQRGGNEQFF; DNA: TGTGCCAGCAGTTTTCCCGCCCAGCGGGGGGGCAATGAGCAGTTCTTC
size: -; V: TRBV4-1; D: -; J: TRBJ1-5; CDR3: CASSQDRYDDQPQHF; DNA: TGCGCCAGCAGCCAAGACAGGTACGACGATCAGCCCCAGCATTTT
size: -; V: TRBV21-1; D: -; J: TRBJ1-2; CDR3: CASSKGRASGGYTF; DNA: TGTGCCAGCAGCAAAGGCAGGGCATCAGGTGGCTACACCTTC
size: -; V: TRBV7-2; D: TRBD1; J: TRBJ2-7; CDR3: CASSYGRGTGITEQYF; DNA: TGTGCCAGCAGTTACGGCAGGGGGACAGGGATCACCGAGCAGTACTTC
size: -; V: TRBV5-1; D: -; J: TRBJ2-7; CDR3: CASSLEGAILLYEQYF; DNA: TGCGCCAGCAGCCTAGAAGGGGCAATTCTGCTCTACGAGCAGTACTTC
size: -; V: TRBV7-2; D: TRBD1; J: TRBJ2-7; CDR3: CASSASGTGAYEQYF; DNA: TGTGCCAGCAGCGCATCCGGGACAGGGGCCTACGAGCAGTACTTC
size: -; V: TRBV28; D: -; J: TRBJ1-2; CDR3: CASQPWDSRAYGYTF; DNA: TGTGCCAGCCAGCCCTGGGACTCCCGGGCCTATGGCTACACCTTC
size: -; V: TRBV6-1; D: -; J: TRBJ1-5; CDR3: CASSVLRDQPQHF; DNA: TGTGCCAGCAGTGTGTTAAGGGATCAGCCCCAGCATTTT
size: -; V: TRBV7-7; D: TRBD2; J: TRBJ2-1; CDR3: CASSFVPGTSGGEVLNEQFF; DNA: TGTGCTAGCAGCTTTGTGCCCGGGACTAGCGGGGGGGAAGTCCTCAATGAGCAGTTCTTC
size: -; V: TRBV19; D: TRBD2; J: TRBJ2-7; CDR3: CASRGTSGGFYEQYF; DNA: TGTGCCAGTAGGGGGACTAGCGGGGGCTTCTACGAGCAGTACTTC
size: -; V: TRBV7-6; D: TRBD1; J: TRBJ2-2; CDR3: CASSRRGLDTGELFF; DNA: TGTGCCAGCAGCCGTAGGGGGCTAGACACCGGGGAGCTGTTTTTT
size: -; V: TRBV28; D: -; J: TRBJ1-5; CDR3: CASSLLSNQPQHF; DNA: TGTGCCAGCAGTTTATTGAGCAATCAGCCCCAGCATTTT
size: -; V: TRBV19; D: TRBD1; J: TRBJ2-5; CDR3: CASNTGTGGLGETQYF; DNA: TGTGCCAGCAACACCGGGACAGGGGGTTTGGGAGAGACCCAGTACTTC
size: few; V: TRBV9; D: -; J: TRBJ2-7; CDR3: CASSVYPQASEQYF; DNA: TGTGCCAGCAGCGTATACCCCCAGGCTTCGGAGCAGTACTTC
size: -; V: TRBV14; D: -; J: TRBJ1-3; CDR3: CASRPTGGGNTIYF; DNA: TGTGCCAGCAGACCGACAGGTGGTGGAAACACCATATATTTT
size: -; V: TRBV7-9; D: -; J: TRBJ2-1; CDR3: CATRRGARSYNEQFF; DNA: TGTGCCACCCGGAGGGGGGCCCGGTCCTACAATGAGCAGTTCTTC
size: once; V: TRBV7-3; D: TRBD2; J: TRBJ2-3; CDR3: CASSFGLARDTQYF; DNA: TGTGCCAGCAGCTTCGGACTAGCCCGAGATACGCAGTATTTT
size: -; V: TRBV18; D: -; J: TRBJ2-5; CDR3: CASSPPIGKETQYF; DNA: TGTGCCAGCTCACCACCGATCGGGAAAGAGACCCAGTACTTC
size: -; V: TRBV6-5; D: TRBD2; J: TRBJ2-7; CDR3: CASSYGRGGLHSEQYF; DNA: TGTGCCAGCAGTTACGGTCGGGGAGGGCTTCATTCCGAGCAGTACTTC
size: -; V: TRBV2; D: -; J: TRBJ2-7; CDR3: CASSASYEQYF; DNA: TGTGCCAGCAGTGCCAGCTACGAGCAGTACTTC
size: -; V: TRBV7-9; D: -; J: TRBJ2-5; CDR3: CASSPGRVETQYF; DNA: TGTGCCAGCAGCCCTGGGCGGGTGGAGACCCAGTACTTC
size: -; V: TRBV5-6; D: TRBD1; J: TRBJ2-7; CDR3: CASRPGTGGPYEQYF; DNA: TGTGCCAGCAGGCCCGGGACAGGGGGTCCCTACGAGCAGTACTTC
size: -; V: TRBV5-5; D: TRBD1; J: TRBJ1-1; CDR3: CASSLGGQGNTEAFF; DNA: TGTGCCAGCAGCTTGGGCGGACAGGGGAACACTGAAGCTTTCTTT
size: -; V: TRBV11-2; D: -; J: TRBJ1-5; CDR3: CASSLLAGGNQPQHF; DNA: TGTGCCAGCAGCTTGCTGGCAGGGGGCAATCAGCCCCAGCATTTT
size: -; V: TRBV27; D: -; J: TRBJ2-1; CDR3: CASSLRPGNEQFF; DNA: TGTGCCAGCAGCCTGCGCCCCGGCAATGAGCAGTTCTTC
size: once; V: TRBV5-6; D: -; J: TRBJ2-7; CDR3: CASNKNYEQYF; DNA: TGTGCCAGCAACAAGAACTACGAGCAGTACTTC
size: -; V: TRBV6-5; D: -; J: TRBJ1-2; CDR3: CASSGAGRLHGYTF; DNA: TGTGCCAGCAGTGGCGCGGGACGCCTACATGGCTACACCTTC
size: -; V: TRBV19; D: TRBD1; J: TRBJ1-1; CDR3: CASSMMAGGTEAFF; DNA: TGTGCCAGTAGTATGATGGCAGGGGGAACTGAAGCTTTCTTT
size: -; V: TRBV27; D: -; J: TRBJ2-2; CDR3: CASSLLGFAFLGETGELFF; DNA: TGTGCCAGCAGTTTATTAGGATTTGCGTTTTTGGGCGAGACCGGGGAGCTGTTTTTT
size: -; V: TRBV7-9; D: -; J: TRBJ1-5; CDR3: CASSHWTVRNQPQHF; DNA: TGTGCCAGCAGCCACTGGACGGTCCGGAATCAGCCCCAGCATTTT
size: -; V: TRBV14; D: TRBD1; J: TRBJ1-2; CDR3: CASSEGDRYGYTF; DNA: TGTGCCAGCAGCGAAGGGGACAGATATGGCTACACCTTC
size: once; V: TRBV7-2; D: -; J: TRBJ1-6; CDR3: CASSLVYREHSPLHF; DNA: TGTGCCAGCAGCTTAGTGTACCGGGAACATTCACCCCTCCACTTT
size: -; V: TRBV28; D: -; J: TRBJ1-3; CDR3: CASRDSGNTIYF; DNA: TGTGCCAGCAGGGACTCTGGAAACACCATATATTTT
size: few; V: TRBV20-1; D: -; J: TRBJ1-1; CDR3: CSASADTEAFF; DNA: TGCAGTGCTAGCGCTGACACTGAAGCTTTCTTT
size: -; V: TRBV5-6; D: -; J: TRBJ1-3; CDR3: CASSLVQGPSGNTIYF; DNA: TGTGCCAGCAGCTTGGTACAGGGCCCCAGTGGAAACACCATATATTTT
size: -; V: TRBV6-1; D: TRBD1; J: TRBJ1-4; CDR3: CASSDLWVGTVATNEKLFF; DNA: TGTGCCAGCAGTGATCTTTGGGTAGGGACAGTCGCAACTAATGAAAAACTGTTTTTT
size: -; V: TRBV7-9; D: -; J: TRBJ2-7; CDR3: CASSFSQGWNYEQYF; DNA: TGTGCCAGCAGCTTTTCCCAGGGATGGAATTACGAGCAGTACTTC
size: -; V: TRBV6-1; D: -; J: TRBJ2-5; CDR3: CASQNPNRWSGTQYF; DNA: TGTGCCAGTCAAAACCCCAATCGGTGGTCTGGGACCCAGTACTTC
size: -; V: TRBV2; D: -; J: TRBJ1-2; CDR3: CASSEWAANYGYTF; DNA: TGTGCCAGCAGTGAATGGGCAGCTAACTATGGCTACACCTTC
size: once; V: TRBV7-2; D: -; J: TRBJ1-1; CDR3: CASSPEGGRYTEAFF; DNA: TGTGCCAGCAGCCCAGAGGGGGGAAGGTACACTGAAGCTTTCTTT
size: -; V: TRBV28; D: -; J: TRBJ1-1; CDR3: CASSDWWDTEAFF; DNA: TGTGCCAGCAGTGACTGGTGGGACACTGAAGCTTTCTTT
size: -; V: TRBV19; D: -; J: TRBJ1-3; CDR3: CASSTGLSSGNTIYF; DNA: TGTGCCAGTAGTACCGGATTGAGCTCTGGAAACACCATATATTTT
size: -; V: TRBV2; D: TRBD1; J: TRBJ2-2; CDR3: CASSRDRGGVGELFF; DNA: TGTGCCAGCAGTCGGGACAGGGGAGGGGTCGGGGAGCTGTTTTTT
size: -; V: TRBV5-1; D: -; J: TRBJ1-6; CDR3: CASSFLGPALNSPLHF; DNA: TGCGCCAGCAGCTTTTTGGGGCCGGCCCTGAATTCACCCCTCCACTTT
size: -; V: TRBV6-1; D: -; J: TRBJ1-1; CDR3: CASSEGTQNTEAFF; DNA: TGTGCCAGCAGTGAAGGGACACAGAACACTGAAGCTTTCTTT
size: -; V: TRBV30; D: -; J: TRBJ1-6; CDR3: CAWVRTVEYSPLHF; DNA: TGTGCCTGGGTCCGGACAGTTGAATATTCACCCCTCCACTTT
size: -; V: TRBV15; D: -; J: TRBJ2-1; CDR3: CATRRTGINEQFF; DNA: TGTGCCACCAGACGTACGGGAATAAATGAGCAGTTCTTC
size: -; V: TRBV29-1; D: -; J: TRBJ1-2; CDR3: CSVDGTNYGYTF; DNA: TGCAGCGTTGACGGAACTAACTATGGCTACACCTTC